This TCR beta chain was profiled in a study of blood T cell repertoires in COVID-19. Study overall: Researchers got acute and convalescent COVID-19 samples from the United States, Italy and Spain.

This CDR3 contains 18 residues. Unmatched junction bases numbered 15, after V lost 2 bases and J lost 8 bases. Profiling relied on immunoSEQ multiplex PCR, and the TCRdb table lists in-frame clones only, not all of them. The sample has approximately 300,000 clones; about nine tenths are singletons. The chain links TRBV23-1 to TRBJ2-4, with TRBD1 matching 10 bases. TRBV23-1 is reported as an ORF; its role is uncertain. The sample taken for sequencing was peripheral blood. The source of this sequence is a woman between 25 and 40 years old with COVID-19, enrolled during active disease. The CDR3 coding sequence is TGCGCCAGCAGTCAACCGGGACAGGGGTGTTGGTTGGTCGACATTCAGTACTTC. Translation gives CASSQPGQGCWLVDIQYF.